The 10 T cell receptor beta chains below come from one sample, sequenced in a study of T cells in Graves' hyperthyroidism and ophthalmopathy (dated by TCRdb to between 2018 and 2021). Library preparation employed multiplex PCR. Instrument used: Illumina HiSeq 2000. TCR beta CDR3 regions were amplified from RNA transcripts. The first round of RT-PCR for the TCR CDR3 was performed with the HTBI primer set and the Qiagen OneStep RT-PCR kit. TCRdb cleaned the public reads at Q25 with fastp, built clones with MiXCR and kept in-frame beta chains. For every CDR3 protein sequence, its rows merge into one entry that carries the most common genes and DNA. Across this sample there are over 450,000 distinct CDR3 sequences, with 17% seen only once. The top ten clones comprise roughly 15% of the sample. The sequenced sample consisted of blood. Receptor source: a woman aged 18-35 years with Graves' ophthalmopathy.

This clonotype was counted a few times. The genes are TRBV30 and TRBJ1-2; tentative D call: TRBD1 (6 bases). The CDR3 runs to 17 residues. Germline V gene sequence: CDR1 GTSNPN, CDR2 SVGIG (reference sequence). The V and J ends lost 8 bases and 5 bases respectively, with 30 bases between them. The CDR3 spells CALVQQQGPGSDYGYTF. The CDR3, as DNA: TGTGCCCTGGTCCAACAACAGGGTCCTGGATCCGATTATGGCTACACCTTC.

This clonotype was seen more than once but under ten times. The J gene is TRBJ1-2, the V gene TRBV20-1; D not resolved. The CDR3 is made up of 13 amino acids. V lost 0 bases to trimming and J lost 7 bases, with 12 bases between them. From germline, CDR1 is DFQATT and CDR2 SNEGSKA (reference sequence). CDR3 region: CSARDWAVSGYTF. CDR3 sequence (DNA): TGCAGTGCTAGAGATTGGGCAGTATCTGGCTACACCTTC.

About this clonotype itself: One end of the junction varies from germline; a read error may be responsible. The rearrangement uses TRBV28 and TRBJ2-2; D could derive from TRBD1 or TRBD2 (5 bases each). CDR3 length equals 15 residues. Looked up from germline, CDR1 is MDHEN and CDR2 is SYDVKM. The CDR3 sequence is CASSLGRENTEELFF. CDR3 coding DNA: TGTGCCAGCAGTTTGGGCAGGGAGAACACCGAGGAGCTGTTTTTT.

The CDR3 protein is CASSYSPGQGWDEQYF. The CDR3 coding sequence is TGTGCCAGCAGTTACTCCCCTGGACAGGGGTGGGACGAGCAGTACTTC. This chain uses TRBV6-5 with TRBJ2-7; 9 nucleotides match TRBD1. The ends lost 0 bases at V and 5 bases at J; junction bases unmatched: 8. The germline V gene encodes CDR1 MNHEY and CDR2 SVGAGI. The CDR3 spans 16 residues.

This clonotype came up a few times. This chain joins TRBV30 and TRBJ1-3; D remains ambiguous. The germline V gene encodes CDR1 GTSNPN and CDR2 SVGIG (reference sequence). The V end was cut by 0 bases, the J end by 0 bases, with 18 bases between. The CDR3 contains 18 residues. The CDR3 DNA reads TGTGCCTGGAGTGTATTTGACAATCCAAAGAGCTCTGGAAACACCATATATTTT. It encodes CAWSVFDNPKSSGNTIYF.

This clonotype was observed at least ten times. The chain links TRBV11-3 to TRBJ2-7; D gene ambiguous. With 2 bases removed from V and 6 bases from J, the gap between germline ends came to 11 bases. The CDR3 has 13 residues. Germline CDR1 is SGHNT and CDR2 is YENEEA. CDR3 sequence: CASSLQTNVEQYF. As DNA, the CDR3 is TGTGCCAGCAGCTTACAGACAAACGTCGAGCAGTACTTC.

The sample holds a few counts of this clonotype. J is TRBJ1-6 and V is TRBV6-1, with D possibly TRBD1 on 6 matching bases. The V end was cut by 6 bases, the J end by 7 bases, with 10 bases between. This CDR3 region has 13 residues. Germline assignment: CDR1 MNHNS and CDR2 SASEGT. In nucleotides, the CDR3 is TGTGCCAGCAGCCGGGACATCAATTCACCCCTCCACTTT. Protein: CASSRDINSPLHF.

The genes are TRBV20-1 and TRBJ2-1; D is perhaps TRBD1 (7 bases). Germline-derived CDR1 and CDR2 are DFQATT and SNEGSKA (reference sequence). V lost 5 bases, J lost 7 bases, and 15 bases lay in between. CDR3 size: 13 residues. The CDR3 DNA is TGCAGTGCTGGTTCAGGGGGGCAAAATGAGCAGTTCTTC. It is translated as CSAGSGGQNEQFF.

This clonotype has more than one count but fewer than ten. The gene calls are TRBV10-3 and TRBJ2-1, with TRBD2 identical over 13 bases. With 0 bases clipped from V and 7 bases from J, the junction kept 6 bases outside the gene matches. Per the germline V gene, CDR1 is ENHRY and CDR2 is SYGVKD. The CDR3 has 17 residues. The DNA for the CDR3 is TGTGCCATCAGTGAGTCCCAAACTAGCGGGAGGGTTAATGAGCAGTTCTTC. This encodes CAISESQTSGRVNEQFF.

V and J are TRBV19 and TRBJ1-6, with D hard to call. The germline V gene has CDR1 LNHDA and CDR2 SQIVND (reference sequence). The CDR3 has 14 residues. V was shortened by 3 bases and J by 7 bases, with 10 bases between the two germline ends. The CDR3 DNA reads TGTGCCAGTAGTATCTCTCTAAAGAATTCACCCCTCCACTTT. It encodes CASSISLKNSPLHF.